This is a list of T cell receptor beta chains from one sample in a study of blood T cell repertoires in COVID-19. Some clones are missing from TCRdb's copy, which holds only in-frame ones; the method was immunoSEQ multiplex PCR. The profile shows 400,000 to 450,000 clones, 86% of them singletons. Sequencing input: peripheral blood. The receptor set was obtained from a woman in her 30s with active or convalescent COVID-19. The CDR3 runs from the conserved cysteine through the conserved F or W. The D gene is left open where the match is weak. Part of the rows lack a size; the others show once, few, many or a class for expanded clones.

J,size,V,D,DNA,CDR3
TRBJ2-1,.,TRBV2,TRBD2,TGTGCCAGCAGTTTAACTAGCGGGGGTTTCGGCTACAATGAGCAGTTCTTC,CASSLTSGGFGYNEQFF
TRBJ1-3,few,TRBV18,TRBD1,TGTGCCAGCTCACCACAGGACAGGGCTGGAAACACCATATATTTT,CASSPQDRAGNTIYF
TRBJ2-1,.,TRBV6-5,TRBD1,TGTGCCAGCAGAAGACAGGGGGCCGGCTACAATGAGCAGTTCTTC,CASRRQGAGYNEQFF
TRBJ2-3,.,TRBV6-4,TRBD1,TGTGCCAGCAGTGAGGGGACAGGGGCCCGAGGAGATACGCAGTATTTT,CASSEGTGARGDTQYF
TRBJ1-1,.,TRBV10-2,.,TGCGCCACCCGGCGAGGGGAGGACACTGAAGCTTTCTTT,CATRRGEDTEAFF
TRBJ1-1,.,TRBV9,.,TGTGCCAGCAGCGTAAAGGGGTCGGGGAACACTGAAGCTTTCTTT,CASSVKGSGNTEAFF
TRBJ1-1,.,TRBV2,.,TGTGCCAGCGAGCAACAGAGTAACACTGAAGCTTTCTTT,CASEQQSNTEAFF
TRBJ2-1,.,TRBV30,.,TGTGCCTGGAGTTTGGGAGAGTACAATGAGCAGTTCTTC,CAWSLGEYNEQFF
TRBJ1-1,.,TRBV4-1,TRBD1,TGCGCCAGCAGCCAAGATCGCGGAAGGGGGCTAGGGAACACTGAAGCTTTCTTT,CASSQDRGRGLGNTEAFF
TRBJ2-4,.,TRBV3-1/TRBV3-2,.,TGTGCCAGCAGCCAAGATCTCCAGGGGTTACGATTAGCCAAAAACATTCAGTACTTC,CASSQDLQGLRLAKNIQYF
TRBJ2-7,.,TRBV6-5,TRBD1,TGTGCCGGGGCCCGGGACAGGCCCTACGAGCAGTACTTC,CAGARDRPYEQYF
TRBJ2-2,.,TRBV6-5,TRBD2,TGTGCCAGCTCTAGCGGGAGGGCGAACACCGGGGAGCTGTTTTTT,CASSSGRANTGELFF
TRBJ2-1,.,TRBV4-2,.,TGTGCCAGCAGCCATGCTACAGGGACCAATGAGCAGTTCTTC,CASSHATGTNEQFF
TRBJ1-1,.,TRBV3-1/TRBV3-2,TRBD1,TGTGCCAGCAGCCAAGACCCCGGGACAGACATGAACACTGAAGCTTTCTTT,CASSQDPGTDMNTEAFF
TRBJ2-5,once,TRBV5-1,TRBD2,TGCGCCAGCAGCTTGCTAGCGGGCCAAGAGACCCAGTACTTC,CASSLLAGQETQYF
TRBJ2-2,.,TRBV11-1,.,TGTGCCAGCAGCTTAGGAGGAGGTCTAACCGGGGAGCTGTTTTTT,CASSLGGGLTGELFF
TRBJ1-2,.,TRBV14,.,TGTGCCAGCAGCCCACCCTACGATGGCTACACCTTC,CASSPPYDGYTF
TRBJ1-5,.,TRBV5-1,TRBD1,TGCGCCAGCAGCTTGGGCCAGGGGGTAGATCAGCCCCAGCATTTT,CASSLGQGVDQPQHF
TRBJ2-5,.,TRBV6-6,.,TGTGCCAGCAGTGGGGCAGGGACACGGGGAGAGACCCAGTACTTC,CASSGAGTRGETQYF
TRBJ1-2,once,TRBV19,TRBD1,TGTGCCAGTAGCACATGGACAGGGGAAATTAACTATGGCTACACCTTC,CASSTWTGEINYGYTF
TRBJ1-5,.,TRBV2,.,TGTGCCAGCACCCGGGTAGGGGGGGGCAATCAGCCCCAGCATTTT,CASTRVGGGNQPQHF
TRBJ1-1,.,TRBV14,.,TGTGCCAGCAGCCAAGATCAGTCGGGGGGACGTGAAGCTTTCTTT,CASSQDQSGGREAFF